Here is one T cell receptor beta chain with its context. TCRdb reanalysed the RT-PCR reads using MiXCR and keeps one entry per CDR3 protein. Among roughly 550,000 distinct CDR3 sequences, around 25% were seen once, and the ten largest hold 2.5% to 3.5%. The data originate from a study of response to subunit inactivated influenza vaccine. CDR3 length: 12 residues. Trimming removed 6 bases from V and 5 bases from J, with 11 bases in between. Germline values: CDR1 MNHEY, CDR2 SVGAGI. The sample also formed part of further work on T cells expressing NK-cell markers. That work states: With UMIs, 5'RACE template switching was used to make TCR beta cDNA. Within the sequenced cohort of eight donors, seven exhibited HCMV seropositivity and one was seronegative.

The sequence derives from a man aged 50 to 60 who received an inactivated influenza vaccine. The starting material was CD4+ T cells sorted from PBMCs, obtained roughly 13 days after vaccination. The chain joins TRBV6-5 to TRBJ2-7, with D maybe TRBD1 (6 bases). The DNA of the CDR3 is TGTGCCAGCAGCTTAGACAGGAACGAGCAGTACTTC. Residues: CASSLDRNEQYF.